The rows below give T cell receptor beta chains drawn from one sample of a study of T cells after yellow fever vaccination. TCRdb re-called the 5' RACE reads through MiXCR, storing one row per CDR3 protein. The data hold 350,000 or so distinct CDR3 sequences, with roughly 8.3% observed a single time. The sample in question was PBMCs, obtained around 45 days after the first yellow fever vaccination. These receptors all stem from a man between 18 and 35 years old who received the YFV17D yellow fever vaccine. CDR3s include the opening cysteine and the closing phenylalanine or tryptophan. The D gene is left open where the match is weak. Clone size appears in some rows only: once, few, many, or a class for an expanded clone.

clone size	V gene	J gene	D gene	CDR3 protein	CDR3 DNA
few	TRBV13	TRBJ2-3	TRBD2	CASSFLRGGAIDTQYF	TGTGCCAGCAGCTTTCTTCGGGGGGGGGCCATAGATACGCAGTATTTT
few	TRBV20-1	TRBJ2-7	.	CSARGRGEQYF	TGCAGTGCTAGAGGGCGGGGCGAGCAGTACTTC
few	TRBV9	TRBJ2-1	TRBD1	CASSVGGTGSYNEQFF	TGTGCCAGCAGCGTAGGAGGGACAGGTTCCTACAATGAGCAGTTCTTC
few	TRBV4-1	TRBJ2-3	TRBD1	CASTPRVGQGSEQPTDTQYF	TGCGCCAGCACACCGAGGGTGGGACAGGGCTCAGAACAGCCCACAGATACGCAGTATTTT
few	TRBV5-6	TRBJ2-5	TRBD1	CASRSRQGSPETQYF	TGTGCCAGCAGATCTCGACAGGGGTCCCCTGAGACCCAGTACTTC
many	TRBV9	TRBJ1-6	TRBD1	CASGKGGSNSPLHF	TGTGCCAGCGGAAAAGGGGGCAGTAATTCACCCCTCCACTTT
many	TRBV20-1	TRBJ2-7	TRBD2	CSARALGLAGGESYEQYF	TGCAGTGCTAGAGCCCTGGGACTAGCGGGAGGCGAGTCTTACGAGCAGTACTTC
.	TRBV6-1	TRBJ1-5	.	CASSQNSGRPQHF	TGTGCCAGCAGTCAAAACTCGGGGAGGCCCCAGCATTTT
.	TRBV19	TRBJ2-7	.	CASTDPRDGNYEQYF	TGTGCCAGTACCGATCCCCGGGACGGAAACTACGAGCAGTACTTC
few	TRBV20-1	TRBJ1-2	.	CSALLPEGGNYGYTF	TGCAGTGCTCTACTACCGGAGGGGGGGAACTATGGCTACACCTTC
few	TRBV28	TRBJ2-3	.	CASSAGDTQYF	TGTGCCAGCAGTGCAGGAGATACGCAGTATTTT
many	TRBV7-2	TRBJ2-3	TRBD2	CASSLTTSGGGGTQYF	TGTGCCAGCAGCCTCACGACTAGCGGGGGAGGGGGTACGCAGTATTTT
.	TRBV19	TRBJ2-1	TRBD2	CASSILAGSNEQFF	TGTGCCAGTAGTATACTAGCGGGGAGCAATGAGCAGTTCTTC
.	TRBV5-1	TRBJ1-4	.	CASSLGGTSTNEKLFF	TGCGCCAGCAGCTTGGGGGGGACTTCAACTAATGAAAAACTGTTTTTT
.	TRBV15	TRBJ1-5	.	CATSRVYSNQPQHF	TGTGCCACCAGCAGAGTCTATAGCAATCAGCCCCAGCATTTT
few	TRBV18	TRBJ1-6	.	CASSPAGTPTSPLHF	TGTGCCAGCTCACCGGCCGGGACACCGACCTCACCCCTCCACTTT
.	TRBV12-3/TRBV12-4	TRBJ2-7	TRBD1	CASSSEGQGSSYEQYF	TGTGCCAGCAGTTCCGAGGGACAGGGAAGCTCCTACGAGCAGTACTTC
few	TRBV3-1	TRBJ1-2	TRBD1	CASSHRTGDRGYTF	TGTGCCAGCAGCCATCGGACAGGGGACAGGGGCTACACCTTC
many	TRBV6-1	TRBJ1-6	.	CASYTRGWRSPLHF	TGTGCCAGTTATACCCGAGGGTGGAGATCACCCCTCCACTTT
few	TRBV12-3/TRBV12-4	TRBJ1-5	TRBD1	CASRSDRGYNQPQHF	TGTGCCAGCAGGTCGGACAGGGGGTACAATCAGCCCCAGCATTTT